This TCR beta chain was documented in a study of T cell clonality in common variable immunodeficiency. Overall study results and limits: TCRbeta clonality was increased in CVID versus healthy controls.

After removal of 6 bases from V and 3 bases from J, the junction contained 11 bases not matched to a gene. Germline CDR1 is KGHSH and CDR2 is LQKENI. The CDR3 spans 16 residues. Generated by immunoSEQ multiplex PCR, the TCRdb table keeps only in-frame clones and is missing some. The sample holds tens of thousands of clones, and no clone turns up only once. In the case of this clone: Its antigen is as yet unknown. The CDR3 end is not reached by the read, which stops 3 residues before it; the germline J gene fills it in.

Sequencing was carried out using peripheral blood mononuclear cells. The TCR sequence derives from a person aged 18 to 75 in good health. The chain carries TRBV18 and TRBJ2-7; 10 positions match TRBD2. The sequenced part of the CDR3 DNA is TGTGCCAGCTCTCCCAAAGGACTAGCGGATGACTACGAG. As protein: CASSPKGLADDYE. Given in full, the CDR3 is CASSPKGLADDYEQYF. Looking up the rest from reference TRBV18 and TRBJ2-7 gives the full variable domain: NAGVMQNPRHLVRRRGQEARLRCSPMKGHSHVYWYRQLPEEGLKFMVYLQKENIIDESGMPKERFSAEFPKEGPSILRIQQVVRGDSAAYFCASSPKGLADDYEQYFGPGTRLTVT.